This TCR beta chain was documented in a study of blood T cells in healthy people across ages (dated by TCRdb to the mid-2010s). General notes on the study: In model experiments, roughly one uniquely barcoded TCR beta cDNA molecule per two T cells was captured by template switching. Age-related changes in TCR beta repertoire diversity were measured in the study by deep sequencing normalized with unique cDNA molecular identifiers. Donors were grouped into four age groups: young (average 16 years), middle-aged (39), aged (around 62) and long-lived (less than 85). To avoid experimental bias, donors of different ages were spread randomly across the sequencing lanes. For two donors (one aged 18 to 30 and one aged 80 or older), the study analyzed two additional independent replicas of 1 million unique cDNA reads from the same blood draw. Results and caveats for the whole study, not just this receptor: The percentage of naive T cells measured by flow cytometry correlated strongly with observed TCR beta diversity. Because donor CMV infection status was unknown, age-related changes in expanded clonotypes were potentially confounded. Total diversity estimates from one million sequenced T cells were considered lower bounds and underestimates. Compared with the aged group, the long-lived group had more naive CD4+ T cells, fewer expanded clones and increased TCR diversity, a pattern suggesting age selection. As age increased, observed TCR beta diversity per million T cells dropped in a roughly linear way, and a significant reduction was already evident by age 40. Conclusive comparison of naive and antigen-experienced compartments was prevented by the profiling of bulk unsorted PBMCs.

The table lists this clonotype with a few counts. No antigen is known for it. Qualities for individual bases were not recorded, and no much larger clone is one base off. Donors were approximately 42 systemically healthy Caucasian individuals from Russia aged about 6 to 100 years. Each donor gave ten milliliters of peripheral blood, collected into EDTA-treated Vacutainer tubes. PBMCs were isolated by Ficoll-Paque density-gradient centrifugation, with at least 6.5 million obtained per sample. Total RNA was extracted from PBMCs with Trizol reagent, with at least 6 micrograms obtained per sample. For every donor, flow cytometry on a PBMC aliquot measured the percentage of naive CD45RAhigh/CD27high T cells. Library preparation used 5' RACE. The sequencer listed for this sample is Illumina HiSeq 2500. A second roughly 6 to 12 cycle PCR used a sample-barcoded 5' primer and a J-beta primer mix. A unique molecular identifier was introduced onto each TCR beta cDNA molecule by a template-switch 5' adaptor carrying 12 random nucleotides. Each sample yielded at least 2.5 million CDR3-containing paired-end reads. The Mint cDNA synthesis kit, primed by a TRBC-specific oligonucleotide, was used to synthesize first-strand cDNA from all RNA. Following uracil-DNA glycosylase treatment, all cDNA underwent a first 18-cycle PCR with the universal primers M1SS and BC2_uni_R. Per the source publication's procedure: For normalization, 1 million high-quality reads, each with a distinct molecular identifier, were randomly selected from each sample. Reads with shared molecular identifiers were discarded instead of being binned into consensus sequences. MiTCR, set to a Q25 quality threshold and the strictest error-elimination algorithm, was used for CDR3 identification, clonotype clustering and error correction. A nonparametric unseen species model with Euler transformation was used to estimate a lower bound on total TCR beta diversity. Through fastp at Q25 and MiXCR, TCRdb rebuilt clones from the public reads, retaining in-frame beta chains. Each entry is one CDR3 protein sequence, shown with its most common DNA and genes. TCRdb's processing, not the authors' own work, is the source of the V and J calls. This sample gives over a million distinct CDR3 sequences in total; 35% to 45% of them show up just once. The top ten clones comprise 7.9% of the sample.

Sequenced: blood. The sequence came from a woman in her late teens or twenties in good health.

The sequence in DNA is TGTGCCAGCAGCTTAACCCCCGGAGTTAGCGGGGGTGGGGAGCAGTTCTTC. It encodes CASSLTPGVSGGGEQFF. Recombination joined TRBV7-3 with TRBJ2-1; the junction holds 9 bases that match TRBD2. The germline V gene encodes CDR1 SGHTA and CDR2 FQGTGA. The CDR3 spans 17 residues, from the cysteine through the phenylalanine. Only the CDR3 region is kept as DNA, spanning 51 bases read in frame from base 1. V has 0 bases trimmed and J has 10 bases trimmed; junction bases matching no gene number 13.